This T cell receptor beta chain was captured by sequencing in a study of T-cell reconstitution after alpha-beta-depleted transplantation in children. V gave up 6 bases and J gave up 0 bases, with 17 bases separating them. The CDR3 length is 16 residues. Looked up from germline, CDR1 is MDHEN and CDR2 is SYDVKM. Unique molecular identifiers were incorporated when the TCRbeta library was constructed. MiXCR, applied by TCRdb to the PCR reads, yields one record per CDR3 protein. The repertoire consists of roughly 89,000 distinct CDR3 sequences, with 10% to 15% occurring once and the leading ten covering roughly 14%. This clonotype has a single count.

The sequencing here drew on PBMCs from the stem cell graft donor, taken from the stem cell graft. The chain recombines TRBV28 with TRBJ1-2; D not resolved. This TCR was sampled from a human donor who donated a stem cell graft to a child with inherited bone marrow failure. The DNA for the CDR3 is TGTGCCAGCAGGTCCCCTTTAAGAACCTCTAACTATGGCTACACCTTC. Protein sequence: CASRSPLRTSNYGYTF.